This T cell receptor beta chain derives from a study of beta chain features in type 1 diabetes. About the study: The samples had about 110,000,000 sorted cells examined in all. Broader study findings: Shortening that was moderate but significant affected the TCRB CDR3s of Type 1 diabetes patients in all four CD4+ subsets.

This clone was recorded a few times. What it binds is not known. Germline CDR1 and CDR2: LGHNA and YSLEER. J lost 5 bases, V lost 1 base, and 6 bases had no gene match. The CDR3 has 15 amino acids. The whole isolated RNA underwent reverse transcription, so sequencing captured expressed TCRB transcripts. Profiled with immunoSEQ multiplex PCR; TCRdb holds only in-frame clones, not every one. This sample has fewer than 550,000 clones, with roughly 10% found just once. The rearrangement links TRBV4-3 to TRBJ2-5, with TRBD2 matching 8 bases. Sample: naive CD4+ T cells from blood. The TCR sequence derives from a woman between 18 and 29 years old in good health. Here the CDR3 reads CASSQVGLVGETQYF. The CDR3 coding sequence is TGCGCCAGCAGCCAAGTGGGACTAGTCGGGGAGACCCAGTACTTC.